This T cell receptor (beta chain) appears in the sequencing data of a study of blood T cell repertoires in COVID-19. Looked up from germline, CDR1 is SNHLY and CDR2 is FYNNEI. V lost 6 bases and J lost 8; bases outside the gene matches: 9. The CDR3 loop spans 13 amino acids. Sequencing used immunoSEQ multiplex PCR; TCRdb keeps in-frame clones, though not all of them. The sample records some 400,000 clones, around 87% being singletons. Material: peripheral blood. The gene calls are TRBV2 and TRBJ1-2; 7 bases are a match to TRBD1. The clonotype originates from a woman younger than 45 with COVID-19, enrolled during active disease. This CDR3 is CASRINTGVGYTF. The CDR3 region has the DNA TGTGCCAGCAGGATTAACACAGGGGTCGGCTACACCTTC.